Below are 6 T cell receptor beta chains sequenced from a single sample in a study of siplizumab effects on memory and regulatory T cells. The method was immunoSEQ multiplex PCR; TCRdb's version includes in-frame clones alone and lacks a portion of them. The data show around 100,000 clones, 93% seen once. The sequenced material came from Tregs sorted from blood. The receptor set was obtained from a human donor in good health.

This sequence joins TRBV6-1 and TRBJ1-5; TRBD1 might be the D (6 bases). Germline CDR1 reads MNHNS; CDR2 reads SASEGT. This CDR3 has 17 residues. Trimming cost V 1 base and J 1 base, with 14 bases left between them. The CDR3 spells CASSEDPGHYSNQPQHF. The CDR3 DNA is TGTGCCAGCAGTGAAGATCCGGGACACTACAGCAATCAGCCCCAGCATTTT.

The chain employs TRBV12-5 and TRBJ1-1; D gene ambiguous. The germline V gene has CDR1 LGHNT and CDR2 FRNRAP. The CDR3 has 12 residues. With 1 base removed from V and 10 bases from J, the gap between germline ends came to 10 bases. The CDR3 DNA is TGTGCTAGTGGTTTGGGATTGGGCCCAGCTTTCTTT. This sequence encodes CASGLGLGPAFF.

The chain combines TRBV4-1 with TRBJ2-7; 11 nucleotides line up with TRBD1. Germline V gene sequence: CDR1 MGHRA, CDR2 YSYEKL. After removal of 1 base from V and 1 base from J, the junction contained 3 bases not matched to a gene. The CDR3 is 16 amino acids. As DNA, the CDR3 is TGCGCCAGCAGCCAAGTGGGGACAGGGGGGTCCTACGAGCAGTACTTC. This translates into CASSQVGTGGSYEQYF.

Comment on this clone: The same CDR3 arises from other DNA sequences in this sample as well. This sequence joins TRBV5-1 and TRBJ2-2; D not resolved. The CDR3 contains 12 residues. V lost 1 base, J lost 5 bases, and 3 bases lay in between. Germline CDR1 reads SGHRS; CDR2 reads YFSETQ. DNA for the CDR3: TGCGCCAGCAGCTTGACAACCGGGGAGCTGTTTTTT. Its translation is CASSLTTGELFF.

The V and J genes are TRBV6-6 and TRBJ2-2; TRBD2 is a possible D gene (6 bases). This CDR3 has 15 residues. CDR1 is MNHNY, CDR2 SVGAGI, per germline (reference sequence). The ends were cut back, 7 bases at V and 10 bases at J, with 22 bases in the middle. CDR3 DNA: TGTGCCAGCAAGGAAGCCGGGACTTTCCCAGAGGAGCTGTTTTTT. Protein product: CASKEAGTFPEELFF.

V and J are TRBV6-6 and TRBJ2-3; D is ambiguous. The germline gives CDR1 MNHNY, CDR2 SVGAGI (reference sequence). This CDR3 is 14 amino acids long. V gave up 5 bases and J gave up 6 bases, with 15 bases separating them. CDR3 nucleotide sequence: TGTGCCAGCAGTAGCTATCAAAAGTCGGATACGCAGTATTTT. Translated: CASSSYQKSDTQYF.